These 21 T cell receptor beta chains were all obtained from the same sample, sequenced in a study of beta chain bispecific antibodies for T cell cancers. Study-level findings and limits: In these mixed samples, most targeted TRBV reads derived from the leukemia cell line. Versus anti-CD19, anti-TRBV12 exposure cut the TRBV12-3 share of TRBV signal by more than 98%.

Blood mononuclear cells were expanded for 2 to 4 days using either OKT3 anti-CD3 antibody or CD3/CD28 beads. What these receptors recognize is not known. One entry per CDR3 protein, called by TCRdb with MiXCR from the 5' RACE reads. The sample lists 20,000 to 25,000 distinct CDR3 sequences, around 2% occurring once. Material: healthy donor T cells cultured with leukemia cells, obtained from a culture containing a bispecific antibody targeting TCR Vbeta12. The receptors were gathered from a human donor in good health. Some clones in this sample may be carry-over from other donors' samples.

This clonotype was found many times. This chain connects TRBV20-1 to TRBJ2-3; possible D gene TRBD1, 7 bases. V lost 4 bases, J lost 4 bases, and 24 bases lay in between. Per germline, CDR1 DFQATT and CDR2 SNEGSKA (reference sequence). The length of the CDR3 is 17 residues. This chain's CDR3 is CSATTGRRGLFSDTQYF. Written as DNA, the CDR3 is TGCAGTGCTACGACAGGGAGGAGGGGGCTTTTCTCAGATACGCAGTATTTT.

This clonotype was counted at least ten times. This chain uses TRBV20-1 with TRBJ2-1; no clear D gene. Trimming stripped 5 bases from V and 1 base from J, with 9 bases between. Germline CDR1 reads DFQATT; CDR2 reads SNEGSKA (reference sequence). The CDR3 totals 13 residues. Here the CDR3 DNA reads TGCAGTGCTCCCCGGAAGTCCTACAATGAGCAGTTCTTC. Translated, it gives CSAPRKSYNEQFF.

This clonotype was seen ten or more times. V gene TRBV30 combines with J gene TRBJ2-5, with 7 bases lining up with TRBD1. Germline V gene lookup returns CDR1 GTSNPN and CDR2 SVGIG (reference sequence). This CDR3 has 17 residues. V gave up 4 bases and J gave up 1 base; unmatched junction bases: 15. The chain's CDR3 is CAWTPLDRVPLQETQYF. The CDR3 DNA reads as TGTGCCTGGACCCCGCTTGACAGGGTACCCCTCCAAGAGACCCAGTACTTC.

This clonotype was observed many times. V and J are TRBV29-1 and TRBJ1-2, with D perhaps TRBD1 (6 bases). V lost 1 base, J lost 6 bases, and 9 bases lay in between. CDR1 and CDR2 from the germline V gene are SQVTM and ANQGSEA. The CDR3 has 12 residues. Written as DNA, the CDR3 is TGCAGCGTTGAAGGGGGGGCGAATGGCTACACCTTC. Its protein product is CSVEGGANGYTF.

This clonotype was detected ten times or more. The V and J genes are TRBV19 and TRBJ1-1, with 7 bases lining up with TRBD1. V lost 7 bases to trimming and J lost 1 base; unmatched junction nucleotides: 9. CDR1 and CDR2 (germline): LNHDA, SQIVND (reference sequence). This CDR3 region has 15 residues. For the CDR3, the DNA is TGTGCCAGTACCACGACAGGGTTAGGGAACACTGAAGCTTTCTTT. It translates to CASTTTGLGNTEAFF.

This clonotype was detected ten times or more. V is TRBV7-9 and J is TRBJ2-2; no reliable D call. The ends were cut back, 6 bases at V and 1 base at J, with 9 bases in the middle. This CDR3 spans 14 amino acids. The germline V gene has CDR1 SEHNR and CDR2 FQNEAQ (reference sequence). DNA of the CDR3: TGTGCCAGCAGGGAATCACAGAACACCGGGGAGCTGTTTTTT. Its translation is CASRESQNTGELFF.

The chain is built from TRBV5-1 and TRBJ1-2, with D tentatively TRBD1 (6 bases). The CDR3 is 14 residues long. Between the trimmed V and J ends, which lost 5 bases and 3 bases, there was a span of 14 bases. Germline V gene lookup returns CDR1 SGHRS and CDR2 YFSETQ. The DNA of the CDR3 is TGCGCCAGCAGACCCGAGACAGGATACTATGGCTACACCTTC. Translation gives CASRPETGYYGYTF.

Ten or more counts support this clonotype. The chain couples TRBV13 to TRBJ1-3, with TRBD1 as a possible D gene (5 bases). The germline V gene encodes CDR1 PRHDT and CDR2 FYEKMQ (reference sequence). This CDR3 contains 15 residues. V lost 3 bases to trimming and J lost 0 bases, with 9 bases between them. The CDR3 DNA is TGTGCCAGCAGCTTTGGGGGAATCTCTGGAAACACCATATATTTT. Its protein product is CASSFGGISGNTIYF. Supplemented by reference TRBV13 and TRBJ1-3, the full variable domain reads AAGVIQSPRHLIKEKRETATLKCYPIPRHDTVYWYQQGPGQDPQFLISFYEKMQSDKGSIPDRFSAQQFSDYHSELNMSSLELGDSALYFCASSFGGISGNTIYFGEGSWLTVV.

This clonotype is medium-sized by share. The V and J genes are TRBV20-1 and TRBJ2-7, with D perhaps assigned TRBD1 or TRBD2 (6 bases each). The germline V gene encodes CDR1 DFQATT and CDR2 SNEGSKA (reference sequence). V was clipped by 6 bases and J by 4 bases, with 19 bases between them. The CDR3 runs 14 residues. CDR3 residues: CSAHTNTGRYEQYF. The CDR3 DNA is TGCAGTGCCCACACCAATACAGGGAGGTACGAGCAGTACTTC.

There are many counts of this clonotype. The chain employs TRBV20-1 and TRBJ2-1; 9 nucleotides line up with TRBD2. This CDR3 region has 15 residues. Germline V CDR1 and CDR2: DFQATT, SNEGSKA (reference sequence). Unmatched junction bases numbered 5, after V lost 3 bases and J lost 2 bases. The CDR3 sequence is CSASGGGATYNEQFF. The CDR3 DNA sequence: TGCAGTGCTAGTGGCGGGGGGGCCACCTACAATGAGCAGTTCTTC.

This clonotype was seen at least ten times. The J gene is TRBJ1-6, the V gene TRBV13, with D tentatively TRBD1 (5 bases). CDR1 PRHDT and CDR2 FYEKMQ come from the germline V gene (reference sequence). V lost 2 bases to trimming and J lost 8 bases, with 13 bases between them. The CDR3 covers 15 residues. The CDR3 is CASSLQPTADSPLHF. CDR3 sequence (DNA): TGTGCCAGCAGCTTACAACCGACAGCGGATTCACCCCTCCACTTT.

This clonotype was detected ten times or more. The chain employs TRBV29-1 and TRBJ1-2; D possibly corresponds to TRBD1 (5 bases). Deletions cut 4 bases from V and 5 bases from J, with 26 bases between. In germline, CDR1 is SQVTM, CDR2 ANQGSEA. This CDR3 is built from 17 residues. CDR3: CSVGGQGTNLPSYGYTF. The CDR3, as DNA: TGCAGCGTTGGAGGTCAGGGCACGAATTTGCCCTCTTATGGCTACACCTTC.

On this clonotype itself: Given a much more abundant clone one base away, this may be a read error. The chain links TRBV18 to TRBJ1-1; 8 bases are a match to TRBD1. The CDR3 runs 17 residues. Trimming took 3 bases from V and 1 from J; bases not matched to a gene: 10. The germline gives CDR1 KGHSH, CDR2 LQKENI. Here the CDR3 reads CASSPRRTGNSNTEAFF. CDR3 bases: TGTGCCAGCTCACCGAGGAGGACAGGGAATTCGAACACTGAAGCTTTCTTT.

This clonotype was picked up many times. This chain joins TRBV19 and TRBJ1-2, with a possible D match to TRBD1 (5 bases). The germline V and J ends were trimmed by 7 bases and 8 bases, with 20 bases remaining between them. The V gene's germline CDR1 is LNHDA and CDR2 SQIVND (reference sequence). The CDR3 is 14 residues long. The CDR3 reads CASIPGPPVGGYTF. Here the CDR3 DNA reads TGTGCCAGTATTCCGGGACCTCCCGTTGGGGGCTACACCTTC.

This clonotype was observed a handful of times. The chain couples TRBV7-9 to TRBJ2-5, with 9 positions matching TRBD1. CDR1 and CDR2 (germline): SEHNR, FQNEAQ (reference sequence). CDR3 length: 16 residues. Losses at the gene ends were 5 bases for V and 5 bases for J; bases not matched to a gene: 12. The CDR3 bases are TGTGCCAGCAGCCAATCTAACAGGGGGCTTAAGGAGACCCAGTACTTC. As protein: CASSQSNRGLKETQYF.

This clonotype has at least ten counts. This chain joins TRBV27 and TRBJ2-7; the D gene is possibly TRBD1 (6 bases). Germline values: CDR1 MNHEY, CDR2 SMNVEV (reference sequence). There are 13 residues in the CDR3. Trimming removed 8 bases from V and 1 base from J, with 12 bases in between. The CDR3 protein is CASAPGQSYEQYF. CDR3 coding DNA: TGTGCCAGCGCCCCCGGACAGTCCTACGAGCAGTACTTC.

This clonotype was counted ten times or more. The chain combines TRBV11-2 with TRBJ2-5; D not certain. There are 16 residues in the CDR3. In germline, CDR1 is SGHAT, CDR2 FQNNGV. V dropped 2 bases and J dropped 0 bases, with 13 bases sitting between them. The CDR3 region is CASSLYGRLNQETQYF. In DNA form, the CDR3 reads TGTGCCAGCAGCTTATATGGACGCTTAAACCAAGAGACCCAGTACTTC.

This clonotype was detected ten times or more. The chain is built from TRBV21-1 and TRBJ2-5; TRBD1, the D gene given by the table, was not confirmed from the DNA. TRBV21-1 is listed as a pseudogene. The CDR3 contains 17 residues. The CDR3 nucleotides read TGTGCCAGCAGCAAAGAGGGGGGGCCTAGATTCCAACAGACCCAGTACTTC. The encoded protein is CASSKEGGPRFQQTQYF.

This clonotype was detected many times. The chain combines TRBV4-1 with TRBJ2-3, with unresolved D. The V end was cut by 0 bases, the J end by 1 base, with 5 bases between. CDR3 size: 14 residues. In germline, CDR1 is MGHRA, CDR2 YSYEKL. The CDR3 DNA follows: TGCGCCAGCAGCCAAGATACAGGCACAGATACGCAGTATTTT. It yields the protein CASSQDTGTDTQYF.

This clonotype was counted many times. This chain links TRBV30 with TRBJ1-1, with D maybe TRBD1 (5 bases). Germline CDR1 GTSNPN, CDR2 SVGIG (reference sequence). V lost 5 bases, J lost 6 bases, and 13 bases lay in between. This CDR3 comprises 12 residues. CDR3 region: CAWGDQTPEAFF. The CDR3 region has the DNA TGTGCCTGGGGGGACCAGACCCCTGAAGCTTTCTTT.

On this clonotype itself: A clone one base away is much larger, so this may be a read error. The V call is TRBV28, the J call TRBJ2-2; TRBD2 aligns across 8 bases. The CDR3 length is 14 residues. CDR1 is MDHEN and CDR2 is SYDVKM in the germline V gene. For the CDR3, the DNA is TGTGCCAGCAACCGGGGGGGTGTAACCGGGGAGCCGTTTTTT. Encoded protein: CASNRGGVTGEPFF.